The sequence of this TCR beta chain was determined in a study of neurological immune-mediated disorders. Every sequencing run produced over 160 million TCR-beta sequences, and the sequences from any one run covered 15-18 subjects. In TCRdb, the 5' RACE reads were re-called with MiXCR into one record per CDR3 protein. The sample includes around 69,000 distinct CDR3 sequences, 9.5% to 13% of them seen just once. Time point noted: longitudinal time-point 1 (baseline). The length of the CDR3 is 13 residues. CDR1 is SGHDT and CDR2 is YYEEEE in the germline V gene. V shed 3 bases, J shed 3 bases, and the junction held 3 bases outside the gene matches. Study-wide findings and caveats: Healthy controls had more TCR clonal expansion than multiple sclerosis, which showed the least, whereas HTLV-1-associated myelopathy showed the most.

This clonotype was seen at least ten times. The antigen remains unidentified. This chain joins TRBV5-6 and TRBJ2-7; 7 positions match TRBD1. Sequenced input: PBMCs. This sequence was found in a man aged 25-45 years in good health. CDR3 sequence reads: CASSSPGGYEQYF. In DNA, the CDR3 is TGTGCCAGCAGCTCCCCAGGGGGCTACGAGCAGTACTTC.